This is a list of T cell receptor beta chains from one sample in a study of blood T cell repertoires in COVID-19. Clones were sequenced by immunoSEQ multiplex PCR, and TCRdb holds only the in-frame ones, with some missing. The sample contains more than 250,000 clones, about 86% of which appear only once. Specimen: peripheral blood. Source of these receptors: a young man with active or convalescent COVID-19. Both conserved end residues are part of each CDR3. Rows may omit the clone size; those that give it use once, few, many or a size class.

clone_size	v_call	j_call	cdr3_aa
-	TRBV6-2/TRBV6-3	TRBJ2-1	CASSYEEASLYEQFF
-	TRBV4-1	TRBJ1-2	CASSQDRSRGLVEGYTF
-	TRBV9	TRBJ2-2	CASSAHGTSGSTGELFF
-	TRBV28	TRBJ1-3	CASSFFSSGNTIYF
-	TRBV6-5	TRBJ1-6	CASSYLGEGNSPLHF
-	TRBV5-1	TRBJ2-5	CASSILGTHAGETQYF
-	TRBV29-1	TRBJ1-2	CSVHANTGRNYGYTF
-	TRBV11-2	TRBJ2-5	CASSLATGGGSETQYF
-	TRBV4-1	TRBJ1-4	CASSQEVGTSNEKLFF
-	TRBV5-4	TRBJ2-7	CASSPFRDSAYEQYF
-	TRBV30	TRBJ2-4	CAWSRGNIQYF
-	TRBV19	TRBJ1-2	CASLWGQDGYTF
-	TRBV5-1	TRBJ2-3	CASSLQGARRDTQYF
-	TRBV28	TRBJ2-7	CASMRTAYEQYF
-	TRBV12-3/TRBV12-4	TRBJ2-5	CASSSDRKGTQYF
-	TRBV19	TRBJ2-4	CASKNREAKNIQYF
few	TRBV5-6	TRBJ2-7	CASSLGGGGRDEQYF
-	TRBV12-5	TRBJ2-6	CASGLALSGANVLTF
-	TRBV7-9	TRBJ1-1	CASSLAGGRAFF
many	TRBV4-3	TRBJ2-1	CASSQETSGSRRFF
-	TRBV6-5	TRBJ1-5	CASSLQGGQPQHF
-	TRBV12-5	TRBJ1-6	CASGLGDSPLHF
-	TRBV6-5	TRBJ1-2	CASTPKDRGGVGYTF